What follows describes a single TCR beta chain. Which antigen it targets is not known. Base qualities are missing; no much larger clone stands one base away. This entry belongs to a study of shared clonotypes between healthy human individuals (dated by TCRdb to 2019 to 2021). Notes on the research overall: A couple of women and a few men aged 18 to 49 years were included in the cohort. Per donor, three plates each were used for CD4 naive and CD4 memory, two for CD8 naive, and one for CD8 memory. Blood TCR repertoires of about five healthy adults were deeply sequenced to estimate repertoire size and the extent of clonotype sharing between individuals. To increase sequencing depth and limit assay-specific biases, different laboratories used diverse techniques to prepare libraries and sequence TCR repertoires. Leukapheresis yielded between about 0.94 and 8.9 billion PBMCs per donor.

The donors were healthy, HIV-negative adults with no recently reported acute infections or vaccinations. All donors were Caucasian adults living in Nashville, Tennessee, USA. CD4+ T cells were enriched by magnetic negative selection; naive cells were then positively selected on CD45RA, and the negative fraction formed the memory subset. After blood collection by leukapheresis, PBMCs were isolated using Ficoll-Histopaque density gradient centrifugation and then cryopreserved in the vapor phase of liquid nitrogen. Analytical flow cytometry was used to check the purity and quantity of each magnetically sorted T cell population. Each sorted fraction had its genomic DNA isolated and then quantified by UV absorbance on a Nanodrop 2000c. The CDR3, cysteine through phenylalanine, is 13 amino acids long. Of all the DNA, just the CDR3 is kept, 39 bases in frame from base 1. The germline V gene encodes CDR1 LNHDA and CDR2 SQIVND (reference sequence). Relative to germline, V is missing 11 bases and J is missing 6 bases, with 8 bases of the junction outside any gene match.

TCR CDR3 regions were amplified from genomic DNA by multiplex PCR using the deep immunoSEQ assay. Extracted genomic DNA from each cell subset was spread evenly across all wells of several immunoSEQ 96-well plates, with each plate serving as a replicate. For sorted subsets, 200 to 250 ng of genomic DNA, equivalent to 25,000 to 35,000 T cell genomes, went into each replicate PCR. The purified libraries were quantified using a Qubit 3.0 fluorometer, sized with a Bioanalyzer 2100, and then quantified again using the KAPA Library Quantification kit. Each immunoSEQ 96-well plate was sequenced on its own single-read 150-cycle Illumina NextSeq 550 flow cell. In the paper's pipeline: The immunoSEQ output contained only junctional sequences without quality scores, so filtering could not match that applied to full-length reads. To assign V/J genes and CDR3, sequences were annotated using PyIR, a Python wrapper for IgBLAST v1.9, with IMGT germline references. Reads were filtered out if the reads had weak V/J assignments (E-value above 1e-6), no CDR3, stop codons, out-of-frame junctions, or ambiguous translated residues. V3J clonotypes were defined by identical inferred V gene, J gene, and CDR3 amino acid sequence. To compute the percentage overlap between repertoires, the number of shared unique clonotypes was divided by the size of the smaller repertoire. Richness of each repertoire was evaluated using RTK rarefaction, the Chao1 estimator, and Recon v2.1 estimates of unobserved clonotypes. For all TCRbeta clonotypes obtained by the gDNA method from several donors, generation probabilities were computed with OLGA. TCRdb obtained this table from immuneACCESS and retained in-frame rearrangements with V and J assigned. These tables miss some clones; where compared with another copy, unresolved V genes account for less than half of the shortfall, and the remainder is unexplained. The V and J calls and clone size come from that table; D and trimming were worked out from the DNA. The sample has over a million clones on record, around 98% of them singletons. The ten largest account for about 0.4% of the sample.

Overall study results and their limits: Compared with non-shared clonotypes, clonotypes shared by all four sorted-subset donors had higher generation probabilities. Sampling was limited to blood, and TCR repertoires in tissue likely differ from TCR repertoires in blood. When several donors were compared, the shared fraction of clonotypes was roughly 4.8% for naive CD4, approximately 3.3% for naive CD8, roughly 2.3% for memory CD4, and 0.4% for memory CD8. Incomplete sequencing was indicated by rarefaction of sorted-subset datasets, despite the large sequencing depth. Naive subsets generally had larger estimated clonotype richness than memory subsets did. The small number of donors limited the genetic and exposure-history diversity represented. Pairwise subsampling indicated that sequencing depth was expected to affect the degree of clonotype sharing among donors.

The specimen was naive CD4+ T cells sorted from blood. This sample's cell subset or site label indicates: CD45RA+ positively selected. This sequence was found in a man in his thirties or forties in good health. The chain links TRBV19 with TRBJ2-3; 10 bases in the middle match TRBD1. The nucleotide sequence is TGTGCCGTCCGAGACAGGGGGCGGGATACGCAGTATTTT. Its protein is CAVRDRGRDTQYF.